The TCR beta chain described here comes from a study of CD8 T cells in Susac syndrome. CDR3 length equals 15 residues. With V trimmed by 4 bases and J by 2 bases, 4 bases remained unmatched. Germline loops: CDR1 SGHAT, CDR2 FQNNGV. RNA was extracted with the RNeasy kit, and a quantity of roughly 0.5 to 1 ug was reverse transcribed using random hexamers. TCRdb fed the immunoSEQ multiplex PCR reads into MiXCR, producing one record per CDR3 protein. The sample has 90,000 to 150,000 distinct CDR3 sequences, 85% to 95% seen once. The sequence was collected from a human donor with multiple sclerosis. This sequence joins TRBV11-2 and TRBJ2-2; 7 nucleotides align to TRBD1. The sequencing input was CD4+ T cells from PBMCs. CDR3 region: CASSSRGSNTGELFF. CDR3 DNA sequence: TGTGCCAGCAGCTCCAGGGGGAGTAACACCGGGGAGCTGTTTTTT.